The source of this TCR beta chain is a study of blood T cell repertoires in COVID-19. For the study at large: T cells, B-cell-depleted T cells, or PBMCs provided the cDNA or gDNA that served as material.

Germline assignment: CDR1 SGHNT and CDR2 YYREEE (reference sequence). Trimming cost V 3 bases and J 1 base, with 7 bases left between them. The CDR3 runs to 13 residues. Original methodology: Estimation of nucleated cell counts relied on the amplification of reference gene primers. Sequencing used immunoSEQ multiplex PCR; TCRdb keeps in-frame clones, though not all of them. V, J and clone size are taken as reported in that table, and D and trimming were inferred from the DNA itself. The sample includes a few hundred thousand clones, approximately 88% of them seen just once. The sample comprised peripheral blood. The receptor was isolated from a woman in her twenties or thirties who had recovered from COVID-19. The V and J genes are TRBV5-4 and TRBJ2-5; unclear D gene. The CDR3 region is CASSSIGQETQYF. The CDR3 coding sequence is TGTGCCAGCAGCTCGATCGGCCAAGAGACCCAGTACTTC.